Following are 31 T cell receptor beta chains from one sample sequenced in a study of beta chain features in type 1 diabetes. These receptors' targets are unknown. Regarding the study as a whole: Researchers report that Type 1 diabetes patients had moderately but significantly shorter TCRB CDR3s across all four CD4+ subsets.

Sequencing targeted expressed TCRB transcripts, as all isolated RNA had been reverse transcribed. Assay: immunoSEQ multiplex PCR; the TCRdb copy retains only in-frame clones and omits some. The repertoire consists of more than 550,000 clones, with about 14% occurring once and the leading ten covering 0.035% to 0.045%. The source material was naive CD4+ T cells from blood. All receptors derive from a man aged 18 to 30 with type 1 diabetes.

The chain joins TRBV7-9 to TRBJ2-1; D is perhaps TRBD1 (5 bases). CDR1 and CDR2 from the germline V gene are SEHNR and FQNEAQ (reference sequence). Trimming took 7 bases from V and 12 from J, leaving 19 bases between them. This CDR3 region has 13 residues. The CDR3 sequence is CASINLGPVGQFF. The CDR3 nucleotides are TGTGCCAGCATCAATTTGGGGCCGGTAGGGCAGTTCTTC.

This clone was observed a handful of times. J is TRBJ2-5 and V is TRBV28; TRBD1 is a possible D gene (6 bases). The CDR3 contains 14 residues. Germline loops: CDR1 MDHEN, CDR2 SYDVKM. The V and J ends lost 3 bases and 1 base respectively, with 9 bases between them. The CDR3 loop reads CASSFGGSQETQYF. CDR3 in DNA: TGTGCCAGCAGTTTTGGGGGCTCCCAAGAGACCCAGTACTTC.

This chain uses TRBV20-1 with TRBJ1-2; D remains unclear. V gave up 8 bases and J gave up 6 bases, with 13 bases separating them. CDR1 is DFQATT, CDR2 SNEGSKA, per germline (reference sequence). This CDR3 is 11 amino acids long. The CDR3 nucleotides are TGCAGTACGGACGCGCCTGATGGCTACACCTTC. Translated, it gives CSTDAPDGYTF.

This rearrangement joins TRBV30 to TRBJ1-4; TRBD1 might be the D (6 bases). Between the trimmed V and J ends, which lost 0 bases and 5 bases, there was a span of 13 bases. This CDR3 contains 15 residues. Germline lookup yields CDR1 GTSNPN and CDR2 SVGIG (reference sequence). The CDR3: CAWSVGGQLNEKLFF. CDR3 nucleotide sequence: TGTGCCTGGAGTGTCGGAGGACAGCTCAATGAAAAACTGTTTTTT. The full variable domain, with the rest looked up from reference TRBV30 and TRBJ1-4, is SQTIHQWPATLVQPVGSPLSLECTVEGTSNPNLYWYRQAAGRGLQLLFYSVGIGQISSEVPQNLSASRPQDRQFILSSKKLLLSDSGFYLCAWSVGGQLNEKLFFGSGTQLSVL.

This rearrangement joins TRBV19 to TRBJ2-3; 7 bases are shared with TRBD2. V shed 5 bases, J shed 3 bases, and the junction held 8 bases outside the gene matches. Per the germline V gene, CDR1 is LNHDA and CDR2 is SQIVND (reference sequence). The CDR3 is 15 residues long. The CDR3 bases are TGTGCCAGTAGTCCCCTCCCGGGAGGTACAGATACGCAGTATTTT. This gives the protein CASSPLPGGTDTQYF.

This clone was seen only a few times. The rearrangement links TRBV6-1 to TRBJ2-1; D remains unclear. The germline V gene has CDR1 MNHNS and CDR2 SASEGT. The CDR3 spans 19 residues. V was shortened by 2 bases and J by 0 bases, with 20 bases between the two germline ends. As DNA, the CDR3 is TGTGCCAGCAGTGAATTAGGCAAGGGTACCCTCAGCTCCTACAATGAGCAGTTCTTC. Protein: CASSELGKGTLSSYNEQFF.

The rearrangement links TRBV7-2 to TRBJ1-1; D is possibly TRBD1 (5 bases). The CDR3 sequence is 14 residues long. CDR1 is SGHTA and CDR2 is FQGNSA in the germline V gene. With 3 bases removed from V and 5 bases from J, the gap between germline ends came to 13 bases. CDR3 residues: CASSLGPLGTEAFF. The CDR3 region has the DNA TGTGCCAGCAGCTTGGGACCGTTGGGGACTGAAGCTTTCTTT.

This clone was recorded a few times. This chain connects TRBV7-9 to TRBJ2-7, with D unclear. The CDR3 contains 15 residues. Germline V lookup: CDR1 SEHNR, CDR2 FQNEAQ (reference sequence). Trimming took 5 bases from V and 0 from J, leaving 14 bases between them. CDR3 amino acids: CASSPTAKGSYEQYF. The CDR3 DNA reads TGTGCCAGCAGCCCTACCGCGAAGGGCTCCTACGAGCAGTACTTC.

The table lists this clone with a few counts. The rearrangement uses TRBV28 and TRBJ2-7; D might be TRBD1 (6 bases). This CDR3 region has 15 residues. Germline CDR1 and CDR2: MDHEN and SYDVKM. V lost 2 bases and J 7 bases, leaving 18 bases between the germline ends. This CDR3 is CASSLGGQPGAEQYF. The CDR3, as DNA: TGTGCCAGCAGTTTAGGCGGACAGCCCGGGGCGGAGCAGTACTTC.

This clone was seen more than once but under ten times. J is TRBJ2-7 and V is TRBV4-1; TRBD1 matches 9 bases. V dropped 2 bases and J dropped 2; count of bases not matched to a gene: 10. This CDR3 comprises 17 residues. CDR1 and CDR2 from the germline V gene are MGHRA and YSYEKL. The CDR3 loop reads CASSQNRQGDNTYEQYF. The CDR3 DNA reads as TGCGCCAGCAGCCAAAACCGACAGGGGGACAACACCTACGAGCAGTACTTC.

This clone was recorded a few times. The chain recombines TRBV9 with TRBJ2-1; no reliable D call. V was shortened by 8 bases and J by 0 bases, with 18 bases between the two germline ends. Germline V gene sequence: CDR1 SGDLS, CDR2 YYNGEE. The CDR3 totals 16 residues. CDR3 in DNA: TGTGCCAGTACCCCCTCCCCGGACGACTCCTACAATGAGCAGTTCTTC. Translation gives CASTPSPDDSYNEQFF.

The chain combines TRBV9 with TRBJ1-1, with 8 nucleotides matching TRBD1. Germline-derived CDR1 and CDR2 are SGDLS and YYNGEE. V lost 4 bases, J lost 0 bases, and 2 bases stayed unmatched. The CDR3 is made up of 14 amino acids. CDR3 residues: CASSQGALNTEAFF. CDR3 DNA sequence: TGTGCCAGCAGCCAGGGGGCCCTGAACACTGAAGCTTTCTTT.

This chain joins TRBV7-2 and TRBJ2-7; the D gene could be TRBD1 or TRBD2 (5 bases each). Per germline, CDR1 SGHTA and CDR2 FQGNSA. The CDR3 is made up of 14 amino acids. Trimming removed 1 base from V and 2 bases from J, with 9 bases in between. CDR3: CASSLGGPAYEQYF. CDR3 nucleotide sequence: TGTGCCAGCAGCTTAGGGGGACCGGCCTACGAGCAGTACTTC.

The rearrangement joins TRBV29-1 to TRBJ2-7; TRBD1 might be the D (5 bases). The CDR3 covers 12 residues. The germline V gene encodes CDR1 SQVTM and CDR2 ANQGSEA. Deletions cut 4 bases from V and 2 bases from J, with 9 bases between. The chain's CDR3 is CSVVSGTYEQYF. The CDR3 DNA follows: TGCAGCGTTGTCTCAGGGACCTACGAGCAGTACTTC.

The chain is built from TRBV11-3 and TRBJ2-3, with D possibly being TRBD2 (6 bases). Germline values: CDR1 SGHNT, CDR2 YENEEA. V was pared by 5 bases and J by 7 bases, with 10 bases between. The CDR3 sequence is 12 residues long. CDR3 loop: CASSQDYNTQYF. Written as DNA, the CDR3 is TGTGCCAGCAGCCAGGACTATAATACGCAGTATTTT.

The V gene is TRBV18, the J gene TRBJ2-1; D is unclear. CDR1 and CDR2 from the germline V gene are KGHSH and LQKENI. V lost 1 base to trimming and J lost 5 bases, with 6 bases between them. This CDR3 comprises 13 residues. CDR3 bases: TGTGCCAGCTCACCACGCCGGGACAATGAGCAGTTCTTC. Translation: CASSPRRDNEQFF.

The V gene is TRBV7-9, the J gene TRBJ2-7; the match to TRBD2 covers 11 bases. The V and J ends lost 3 bases and 4 bases, in that order; junction bases with no gene match: 2. This CDR3 contains 14 residues. Germline V gene lookup returns CDR1 SEHNR and CDR2 FQNEAQ (reference sequence). The CDR3 DNA reads TGTGCCAGCAGCTTGACTAGCGGGACTTACGAGCAGTACTTC. Translation: CASSLTSGTYEQYF. Using reference TRBV7-9 and TRBJ2-7 for the parts outside the CDR3, the full variable domain is DTGVSQNPRHKITKRGQNVTFRCDPISEHNRLYWYRQTLGQGPEFLTYFQNEAQLEKSRLLSDRFSAERPKGSFSTLEIQRTEQGDSAMYLCASSLTSGTYEQYFGPGTRLTVT.

As DNA, the CDR3 is TGTGCCAGCAGTGACGTTCAGGGGGCCGGCACCGGGGAGCTGTTTTTT. Protein: CASSDVQGAGTGELFF. The gene calls are TRBV25-1 and TRBJ2-2; 8 bases fit TRBD1. This CDR3 has 16 amino acids. Germline V CDR1 and CDR2: MGHDK, SYGVNS. With 3 bases clipped from V and 4 bases from J, the junction kept 7 bases outside the gene matches.

This clone has just one count. The V gene is TRBV27, the J gene TRBJ2-3, with 8 bases matching TRBD1. The CDR3 sequence is 18 residues long. J lost 3 bases, V lost 5 bases, and 16 bases had no gene match. Germline V CDR1 and CDR2: MNHEY, SMNVEV (reference sequence). CDR3 protein: CASSTQFRGLSTTDTQYF. The CDR3 bases are TGTGCCAGCAGTACCCAATTCAGGGGGCTTAGTACGACAGATACGCAGTATTTT.

In this sample, this clone turned up a few times. Other DNA sequences in the same sample also yield this CDR3. The rearrangement joins TRBV7-9 to TRBJ1-2; the D is unclear. The CDR3 sequence is 12 residues long. V shed 1 base and J shed 2 bases, with 2 bases lying between them. Germline V lookup: CDR1 SEHNR, CDR2 FQNEAQ (reference sequence). The CDR3 nucleotides are TGTGCCAGCAGCTTAGAAAACTATGGCTACACCTTC. Protein product: CASSLENYGYTF.

In this sample, this clone turned up a few times. The gene calls are TRBV30 and TRBJ2-3; 7 positions match TRBD1. The trim removed 6 bases at V and 1 base at J, leaving 1 base unmatched. The V gene's germline CDR1 is GTSNPN and CDR2 SVGIG (reference sequence). The CDR3 spans 12 residues. The DNA of the CDR3 is TGTGCCTGTGACAGGGGCACAGATACGCAGTATTTT. Amino acid sequence: CACDRGTDTQYF. Full variable domain (remainder filled in from reference TRBV30 and TRBJ2-3): SQTIHQWPATLVQPVGSPLSLECTVEGTSNPNLYWYRQAAGRGLQLLFYSVGIGQISSEVPQNLSASRPQDRQFILSSKKLLLSDSGFYLCACDRGTDTQYFGPGTRLTVL.

In its sample, this clone was seen a few times. The rearrangement links TRBV27 to TRBJ1-5, with TRBD1 identical over 8 bases. The germline V gene encodes CDR1 MNHEY and CDR2 SMNVEV (reference sequence). J was trimmed by 6 bases and V by 6 bases; bases with no gene match: 10. This CDR3 has 15 residues. For the CDR3, the DNA is TGTGCCAGCAGCGACAGGGGAGGATTAGGTCAGCCCCAGCATTTT. Translation gives CASSDRGGLGQPQHF.

This sequence joins TRBV7-9 and TRBJ2-3; D is perhaps TRBD2 (6 bases). The CDR3 loop spans 16 amino acids. V was trimmed by 4 bases and J by 2 bases, leaving 16 bases between them. Looked up from germline, CDR1 is SEHNR and CDR2 is FQNEAQ (reference sequence). The CDR3 is CASSSEGTGLTDTQYF. The CDR3 bases are TGTGCCAGCAGCTCGGAGGGTACGGGCCTCACAGATACGCAGTATTTT.

About this clone: The sample has other DNA sequences that encode this CDR3 too. The V and J genes are TRBV30 and TRBJ1-3, with unresolved D. Germline CDR1 reads GTSNPN; CDR2 reads SVGIG (reference sequence). Trimming removed 3 bases from V and 2 bases from J, with 8 bases in between. The length of the CDR3 is 13 residues. CDR3 DNA sequence: TGTGCCTGGAGCGCCGGGACTGGAAACACCATATATTTT. Residues: CAWSAGTGNTIYF.

This clone was seen only a few times. CDR3 sequence reads: CASSRSEGDPEAFF. The CDR3 DNA sequence: TGTGCCAGCAGCAGAAGCGAGGGGGACCCCGAAGCTTTCTTT. The genes are TRBV7-9 and TRBJ1-1; perhaps TRBD1 as D (6 bases). CDR3 size: 14 residues. CDR1 SEHNR and CDR2 FQNEAQ come from the germline V gene (reference sequence). V lost 5 bases and J 8 bases, leaving 18 bases between the germline ends.

V usage is TRBV6-5 and J usage is TRBJ2-7; weak D call: TRBD1 (6 bases). V was shortened by 2 bases and J by 5 bases, with 13 bases between the two germline ends. This CDR3 is built from 14 residues. Germline V gives CDR1 MNHEY, CDR2 SVGAGI. The CDR3 DNA reads as TGTGCCAGCAGTTACCGGGACAAGAATCACGAGCAGTACTTC. Protein: CASSYRDKNHEQYF.

This clone was detected a few times. The chain joins TRBV7-4 to TRBJ1-5; unclear D gene. CDR3 size: 11 residues. Germline CDR1 reads SGHVT; CDR2 reads SQSDAQ. CDR3 residues: CDVWRSQPQHF. Written as DNA, the CDR3 is TGTGATGTTTGGAGGTCTCAGCCCCAGCATTTT.

This chain uses TRBV4-3 with TRBJ2-1, with D uncertain. The CDR3 has 13 residues. Germline loops: CDR1 LGHNA, CDR2 YSLEER. V dropped 3 bases and J dropped 7 bases, with 10 bases sitting between them. CDR3 DNA: TGCGCCAGCAGCCAGGGTTACCTGAATGAGCAGTTCTTC. Protein product: CASSQGYLNEQFF.

This clone has only one observation. The chain uses TRBV7-9 and TRBJ2-7, with D unresolved. CDR3 size: 12 residues. V was pared by 6 bases and J by 6 bases, with 12 bases between. Germline loops: CDR1 SEHNR, CDR2 FQNEAQ (reference sequence). This CDR3 reads CASSSSRVEQYF. For the CDR3, the DNA is TGTGCCAGCAGTTCGTCCCGGGTCGAGCAGTACTTC.

At least ten counts were recorded for this clone. Different DNA sequences within this sample yield the same CDR3. The CDR3 loop reads CASSPTGANVLTF. In nucleotides, the CDR3 is TGTGCCAGCAGTCCTACTGGGGCCAACGTCCTGACTTTC. The chain carries TRBV28 and TRBJ2-6; the D is unclear. The germline V and J ends were trimmed by 5 bases and 2 bases, with 4 bases remaining between them. Germline V gene lookup returns CDR1 MDHEN and CDR2 SYDVKM. This CDR3 contains 13 residues. Full variable domain (rest looked up from reference TRBV28 and TRBJ2-6): DVKVTQSSRYLVKRTGEKVFLECVQDMDHENMFWYRQDPGLGLRLIYFSYDVKMKEKGDIPEGYSVSREKKERFSLILESASTNQTSMYLCASSPTGANVLTFGAGSRLTVL.

The chain is built from TRBV7-2 and TRBJ2-7; D might be TRBD1 or TRBD2, each matching 6 bases. V gave up 5 bases and J gave up 4 bases, with 12 bases separating them. Per the germline V gene, CDR1 is SGHTA and CDR2 is FQGNSA. The CDR3 totals 13 residues. CDR3 sequence (DNA): TGTGCCAGCAGCCGGGGGCCTAGGTACGAGCAGTACTTC. Translating it yields CASSRGPRYEQYF.